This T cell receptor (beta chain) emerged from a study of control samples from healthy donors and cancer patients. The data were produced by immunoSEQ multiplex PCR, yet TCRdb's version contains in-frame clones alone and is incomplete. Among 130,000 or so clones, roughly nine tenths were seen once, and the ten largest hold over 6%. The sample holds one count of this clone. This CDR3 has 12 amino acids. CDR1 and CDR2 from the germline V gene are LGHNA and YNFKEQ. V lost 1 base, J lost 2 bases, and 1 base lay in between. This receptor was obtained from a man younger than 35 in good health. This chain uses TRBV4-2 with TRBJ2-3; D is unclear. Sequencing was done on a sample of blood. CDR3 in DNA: TGTGCCAGCAGCCAAGTCACAGATACGCAGTATTTT. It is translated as CASSQVTDTQYF.